The clone carrying this T cell receptor beta chain was seen more than once but under ten times. Its cognate antigen is unknown. The data derive from a study of cytomegalovirus exposure and HLA in healthy donors. Study results and caveats: One variant, a missense change in DCLRE1C, was linked in a later analysis to TCR beta V- and J-gene trimming.

Vbeta (60) and Jbeta (13) primers were used in the PCR. Some clones are missing from TCRdb's copy, which holds only in-frame ones; the method was immunoSEQ multiplex PCR. This sample has approximately 190,000 clones, with over 65% found just once. Trimming cost V 4 bases and J 4 bases, with 5 bases left between them. The CDR3 sequence is 12 residues long. Per the germline V gene, CDR1 is LNHDA and CDR2 is SQIVND (reference sequence). This sequence was found in a woman aged 45-65 years in good health and CMV-seropositive. Sample: PBMCs. The chain couples TRBV19 to TRBJ2-1; no definite D call. This chain's CDR3 is CASSTQYNEQFF. The CDR3 DNA follows: TGTGCCAGTAGTACACAGTACAATGAGCAGTTCTTC.